This record concerns one TCR beta chain sequence. The clone's antigen remains unknown. No quality values exist for individual bases; no much larger clone is one base distant. There are 16 amino acids in the CDR3, from cysteine to phenylalanine inclusive. The only DNA kept is the CDR3, 48 bases in frame from the first base. V is pared back by 0 bases and J by 10 bases, with 16 bases lying between the germline termini. The germline V gene gives CDR1 as MGHRA and CDR2 as YSYEKL. Libraries were prepared through the immunoSEQ multiplex PCR assay. For the multiplex PCR, a mixture combining 60 forward primers for TCR Vbeta segments and 13 reverse primers for TCR Jbeta segments was used. Amplification of the CDR3 region of rearranged TCR beta genes was performed with a multiplex PCR assay on genomic DNA. The amplified TCR beta libraries were sequenced on the Illumina HiSeq System as 87-base-pair reads. The authors processed their data as follows. Across the 600 to 700 repertoires, a later analysis counted tens of millions of unique TCR beta chains, around 11 million of which were shared by at least two donors. A nearest-neighbor algorithm error-corrected the raw reads and collapsed the reads into unique sequences, merging closely related sequences to remove PCR and sequencing errors. Alignment of CDR3 sequences to IMGT reference sequences was used to assign V, D and J gene segments. For a sequence to be retained, a match of at least six nucleotides was required to both a V gene segment and a J gene segment. A rearrangement counted as productive if the CDR3 had no stop codons and remained in frame with V and J, and every other rearrangement counted as non-productive. Following IMGT convention, CDR3 was defined as the stretch from the second conserved V-encoded cysteine to the conserved J-encoded phenylalanine. Sequences without an unambiguous match to a single V gene segment were excluded from the earlier analysis of over 500 of the donors. In an earlier analysis of a few hundred of the donors, a V segment was called functional when productive rearrangements were above 56.7%, and segregating when the standard deviation between donors exceeded 5%. A statistical classification framework was developed to diagnose cytomegalovirus status using the catalog of TCR beta chain sequences. In a later analysis, V and J genes were assigned by comparing TCR nucleotide sequences against IMGT/GENE-DB human TR gene sequences. The TCRdist pipeline was used in a later analysis to assign CDR3 sequences and most-parsimonious VDJ recombination scenarios. In a later analysis, every TCR beta chain was defined by the combination of its CDR3 amino acid sequence and its V-gene family, and reads without a unique V-gene family were dropped. As a way to deal with suspected cross-contamination and a sequencing artifact, a later analysis dropped hundreds of nucleotide sequences that were highly shared and had low generation probability. In a later analysis, a clonal expansion index was calculated for each public chain from normalized within-repertoire ranks of inferred template counts. In a later analysis, generation probabilities were computed with a VDJ recombination model fitted to out-of-frame rearrangements, and the resulting probabilities were checked against IGoR. In a later analysis, TCR-TCR, TCR-HLA and TCR-CMV co-occurrence was scored with hypergeometric tests, and a repertoire-size bias correction was applied to TCR pairs. In a later analysis, false discovery rates were estimated by permuting HLA or CMV assignments 20 times. In a later analysis, co-occurring TCRs were grouped using DBSCAN, with TCRdist sequence similarity added in when clustering inside HLA-allele-positive subsets. Repertoires with fewer than 30,000 or more than 120,000 public chains were left out of co-occurrence clustering, as were about 5 repertoires with anomalous nucleotide sharing. TCRdb holds this immuneACCESS table with in-frame rearrangements only. Some clones are missing; in checked studies, unresolved V genes explain under half, and the rest has no known cause. V, J and clone size were drawn from that table, and D and trimming were deduced from the DNA. For this sample there are 200,000 to 250,000 clones; 77% appear just once. The ten most abundant clones make up around 2.8% of the sample.

The cohort comprised fewer than 750 healthy bone marrow donors. Cohort members were all nominally healthy when sampled, although unrecorded immune exposures were likely present. The donor was CMV seropositive and belonged to the group of about 290 seropositive cohort members. A peripheral blood sample was collected from each donor, and TCR beta sequencing was performed on peripheral blood mononuclear cells. The Qiagen DNeasy Blood Extraction Kit was used to extract genomic DNA from the blood cell samples. The sample is drawn from a study of cytomegalovirus exposure and HLA in healthy donors (dated by TCRdb to about 2017). Looking at the study overall: An earlier analysis of some 500 of the donors reported more than 250 Gb of sequence data and some 120 million unique TCR beta sequences from 150 million to 200 million T cells. Approximately 310 gigabases of sequencing data and around 85 million unique TCR sequences made up an early release that covered several hundred HLA-typed donors. Among the roughly 430 genotyped donors, approximately 77% belonged to the genetic ancestry cluster associated with self-reported Caucasian donors. The aim of the study was to test whether cataloging public T cell receptors could identify signatures of past pathogen exposure. The study profiled the T cell repertoires of hundreds of subjects by immunosequencing and related them to cytomegalovirus serostatus. A separate validation cohort of roughly 110 different subjects was used in addition to the 666-subject first cohort. High-throughput TCR immunosequencing, statistical association of individual TCRs with disease status, and machine learning were combined to predict cytomegalovirus infection status. In a later analysis, previously published TCR beta repertoires from about 640 donors were re-analyzed and high-resolution HLA genotyping was added so that TCR occurrence patterns could be studied. In the later analysis, no new phenotypic data were used to find candidate immune exposures; instead, reliance was placed on TCR beta sequences and their occurrence across donors. To decide whether each TCR beta V gene segment behaved as functional or pseudogenic, an earlier analysis of some 600 of the donors relied on high-throughput TCR beta sequencing. Donor age, sex, ethnicity and CMV serostatus were collected together with the repertoire data. Genome-wide SNP genotypes for about three fifths of the 666 donors were used in a later genetic analysis, which treated that subset as a discovery cohort. Every discovery cohort repertoire had been produced on one sequencing platform. HLA typing covered class I and class II loci at four-digit resolution. The number of typed donors differed by locus: roughly 620-640 for A, B, C, DRB1 and DQB1; 522 for DQA1; 600 to 610 for DPA1; and 450 to 480 for DPB1. Because of strong linkage in the cohort, roughly five DR-DQ haplotypes were treated as single units for association and clustering. On average, 235,054 unique TCR beta nucleotide sequences were sequenced per donor among 398 genotyped donors of the cohort, with around 19% of those sequences being non-productive.

Study-wide findings and limitations: The earlier analysis of 450 to 700 of the donors excluded roughly 17 rarely observed V segments, including chromosome 9 orphons, because counts were too low. Linkage disequilibrium might explain the correlated functional status among segregating V segments, but an unknown experimental factor could not be excluded. According to a later analysis, parvovirus B19, influenza, CMV and Epstein-Barr virus appeared linked to several top co-occurrence clusters. In an earlier analysis of some 550 of the donors, most TCR beta V segments were observed in productive rearrangements about 87% or about 30% of the time, broadly matching IMGT annotations. Only TCR beta chains were sequenced in this cohort, and the absence of alpha or paired-chain data limited detectable features. Because some donors lacked HLA typing at each locus, the association tests relied only on the typed subset. Specific HLA alleles were associated with 18,000 or so TCR beta sequences at a false discovery rate of 0.05 in a later analysis. The only immune exposure information available for the cohort was CMV serostatus. According to the authors, the approach could potentially be generalized to other disease states and immunological phenotypes. Roughly uniform sequencing depth across donors was assumed in presence/absence analyses, although this assumption may not hold. Assigning TCR associations to individual alleles was difficult when HLA alleles, especially DR and DQ, strongly co-occurred. V-gene and J-gene trimming of TCR beta chains was associated with a missense DCLRE1C variant in a later genetic analysis, and the association was replicated in an independent cohort. In a later genetic analysis, fewer N-insertions in productive TCRs were reported among donors in an Asian-associated ancestry cluster than the roughly 700-donor mean. A further reported finding was that TCR beta sequences accurately predicted the HLA-A and HLA-B alleles for most subjects in the first cohort. According to a later analysis, TCR association rates differed among HLA loci, with DRB1 alleles showing the most associated TCRs and HLA-C alleles showing the fewest. In vitro tests confirmed that a few of the cytomegalovirus-associated TCR beta chains recognize cytomegalovirus antigens. While some public TCRs were present in many individuals, most TCR sequences turned up only very rarely across donors. In a later analysis, HLA-associated TCR beta chains showed more clonal expansion and lower generation probabilities than non-associated chains that were equally common. In a later analysis, most CMV-associated TCR beta chains were found to appear HLA-restricted, with HLA associations seemingly driven largely by CMV exposure. The study listed 150 to 200 TCR beta chains as associated with cytomegalovirus. Some IMGT-functional V segments, including TRBV6-2 and TRBV6-3, could not be told apart with the 87-base-pair reads, so those segments were excluded. A cluster of highly shared sequence variants was judged likely to represent a technical artifact of the sequencing pipeline. Cytomegalovirus status was reported to be diagnosed by the classifier with high specificity and sensitivity in both the original and validation cohorts.

The receptor comes from a woman in her sixties or seventies in good health and CMV-seropositive. The V and J segments used are TRBV4-1 and TRBJ1-6; no D gene can be assigned with confidence. The sample was PBMCs. The CDR3 region: CASSQEEAGLRSPLHF. The bases read TGCGCCAGCAGCCAAGAAGAGGCGGGGTTGAGGTCACCCCTCCACTTT.